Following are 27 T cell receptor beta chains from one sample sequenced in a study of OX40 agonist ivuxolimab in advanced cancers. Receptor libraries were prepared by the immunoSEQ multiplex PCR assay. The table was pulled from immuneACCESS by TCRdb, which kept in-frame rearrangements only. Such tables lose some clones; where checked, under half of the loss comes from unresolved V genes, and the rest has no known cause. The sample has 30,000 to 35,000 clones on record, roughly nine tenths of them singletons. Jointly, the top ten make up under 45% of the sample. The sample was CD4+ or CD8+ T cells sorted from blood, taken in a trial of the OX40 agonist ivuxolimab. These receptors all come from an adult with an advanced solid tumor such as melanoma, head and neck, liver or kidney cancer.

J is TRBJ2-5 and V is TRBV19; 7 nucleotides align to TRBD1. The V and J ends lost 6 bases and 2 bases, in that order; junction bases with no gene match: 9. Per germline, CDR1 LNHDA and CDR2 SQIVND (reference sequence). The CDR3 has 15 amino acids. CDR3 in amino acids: CASSAYLGQQETQYF. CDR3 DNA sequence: TGTGCCAGTAGCGCCTACCTGGGACAGCAAGAGACCCAGTACTTC.

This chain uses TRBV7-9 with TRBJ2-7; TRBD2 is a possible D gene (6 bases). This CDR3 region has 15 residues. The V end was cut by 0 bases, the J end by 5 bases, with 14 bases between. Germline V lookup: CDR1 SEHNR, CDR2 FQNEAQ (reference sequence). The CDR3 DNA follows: TGTGCCAGCAGCTTAGCTGGGACTTTGAACCACGAGCAGTACTTC. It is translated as CASSLAGTLNHEQYF.

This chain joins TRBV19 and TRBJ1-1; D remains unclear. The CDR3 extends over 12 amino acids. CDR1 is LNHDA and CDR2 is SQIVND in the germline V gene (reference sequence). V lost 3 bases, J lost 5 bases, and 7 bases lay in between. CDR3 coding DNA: TGTGCCAGTAGTATGACGGGGACTGAAGCTTTCTTT. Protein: CASSMTGTEAFF.

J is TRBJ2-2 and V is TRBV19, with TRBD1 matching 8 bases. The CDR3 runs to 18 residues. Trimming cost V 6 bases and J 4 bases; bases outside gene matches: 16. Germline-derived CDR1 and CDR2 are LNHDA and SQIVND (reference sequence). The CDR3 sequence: CASSIGLQGASITGELFF. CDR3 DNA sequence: TGTGCCAGTAGCATCGGACTCCAGGGGGCGTCTATCACCGGGGAGCTGTTTTTT.

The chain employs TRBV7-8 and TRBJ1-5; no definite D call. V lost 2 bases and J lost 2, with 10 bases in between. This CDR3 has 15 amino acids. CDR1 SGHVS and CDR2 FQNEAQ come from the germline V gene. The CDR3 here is CASSLQAARNQPQHF. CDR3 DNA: TGTGCCAGCAGCTTACAAGCAGCCCGCAATCAGCCCCAGCATTTT.

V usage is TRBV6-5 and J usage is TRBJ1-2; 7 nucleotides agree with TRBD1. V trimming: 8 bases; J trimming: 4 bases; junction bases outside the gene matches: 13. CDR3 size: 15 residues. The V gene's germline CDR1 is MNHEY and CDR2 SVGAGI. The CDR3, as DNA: TGTGCCAGCGCCCGGACCACAGGGGATCGCTATGGCTACACCTTC. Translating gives CASARTTGDRYGYTF.

CDR3 loop: CASSLVTAEQYF. The CDR3 DNA follows: TGTGCCAGCAGCTTGGTGACAGCCGAGCAGTACTTC. This chain connects TRBV5-6 to TRBJ2-7; D may be TRBD1 (5 bases). The V and J ends lost 0 bases and 6 bases respectively, with 7 bases between them. This CDR3 contains 12 residues. Germline V gene lookup returns CDR1 SGHDT and CDR2 YYEEEE.

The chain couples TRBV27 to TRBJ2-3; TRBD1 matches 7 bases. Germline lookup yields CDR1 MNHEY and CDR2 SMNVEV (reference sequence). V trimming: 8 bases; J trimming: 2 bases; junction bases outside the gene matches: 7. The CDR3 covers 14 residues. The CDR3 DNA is TGTGCCAGCGCCGCCGGGACAGCCACAGATACGCAGTATTTT. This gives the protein CASAAGTATDTQYF.

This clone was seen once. The CDR3 coding sequence is TGTGCCAGCTCCCTCGGAGGGGCGGGAGTGTACAATGAGCAGTTCTTC. It codes for CASSLGGAGVYNEQFF. The V gene is TRBV18, the J gene TRBJ2-1; the match to TRBD2 covers 7 bases. V lost 6 bases and J lost 4; bases outside the gene matches: 12. Germline CDR1 and CDR2: KGHSH and LQKENI. The CDR3 length is 16 residues.

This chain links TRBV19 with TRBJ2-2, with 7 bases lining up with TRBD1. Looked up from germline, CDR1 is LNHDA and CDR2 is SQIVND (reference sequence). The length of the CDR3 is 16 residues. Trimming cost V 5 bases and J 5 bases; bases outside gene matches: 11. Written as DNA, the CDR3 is TGTGCCAGTAGTCCGGGACAGTCCCGCCGTACCGGGGAGCTGTTTTTT. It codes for CASSPGQSRRTGELFF.

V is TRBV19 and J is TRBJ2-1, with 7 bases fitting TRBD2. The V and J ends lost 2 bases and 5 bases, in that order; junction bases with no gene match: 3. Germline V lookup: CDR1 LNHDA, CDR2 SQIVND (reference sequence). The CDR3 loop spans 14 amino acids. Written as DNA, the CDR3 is TGTGCCAGTAGTATATGGGGGGGTGACAATGAGCAGTTCTTC. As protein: CASSIWGGDNEQFF.

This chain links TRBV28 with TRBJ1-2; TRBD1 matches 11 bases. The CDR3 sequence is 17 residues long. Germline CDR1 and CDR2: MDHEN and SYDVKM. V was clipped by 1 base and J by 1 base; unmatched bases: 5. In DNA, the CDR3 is TGTGCCAGCAGTTTATTGGGACAGGGGGATTTTAACTATGGCTACACCTTC. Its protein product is CASSLLGQGDFNYGYTF.

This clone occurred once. The CDR3 DNA follows: TGTGCCAGCAGCAGCCCCTCCGGACAGGGAGAGACCCAGTACTTC. This gives the protein CASSSPSGQGETQYF. The chain links TRBV7-8 to TRBJ2-5; 8 bases map to TRBD1. Germline CDR1 is SGHVS and CDR2 is FQNEAQ. The CDR3 totals 15 residues. After removal of 5 bases from V and 4 bases from J, the junction contained 9 bases not matched to a gene.

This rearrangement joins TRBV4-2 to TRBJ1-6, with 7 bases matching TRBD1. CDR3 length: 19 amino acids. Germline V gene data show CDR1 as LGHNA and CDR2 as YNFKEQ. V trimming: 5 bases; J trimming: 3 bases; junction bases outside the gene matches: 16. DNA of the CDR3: TGTGCCAGCAGCGGAGGTCTGGACAGGCATTCGGACTATAATTCACCCCTCCACTTT. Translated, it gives CASSGGLDRHSDYNSPLHF.

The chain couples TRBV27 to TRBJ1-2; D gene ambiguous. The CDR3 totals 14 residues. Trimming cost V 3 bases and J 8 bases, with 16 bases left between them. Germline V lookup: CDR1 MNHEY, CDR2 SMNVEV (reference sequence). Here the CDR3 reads CASSFGLGERGYTF. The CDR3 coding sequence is TGTGCCAGCAGTTTTGGTCTCGGTGAGAGAGGCTACACCTTC.

CDR3 bases: TGTGCCAGCAGTGACCCGGGACTAGCGGAAGACTTGAGCTCCTACAATGAGCAGTTCTTC. Amino acid sequence: CASSDPGLAEDLSSYNEQFF. The chain recombines TRBV9 with TRBJ2-1; 11 nucleotides match TRBD2. The CDR3 contains 20 residues. V lost 5 bases, J lost 0 bases, and 16 bases stayed unmatched. Per the germline V gene, CDR1 is SGDLS and CDR2 is YYNGEE.

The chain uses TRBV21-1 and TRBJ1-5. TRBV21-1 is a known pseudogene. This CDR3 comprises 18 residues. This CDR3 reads CASSRTLRGGYSNQPQHF. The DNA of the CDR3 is TGTGCCAGCAGCCGAACCCTTAGGGGGGGTTATAGCAATCAGCCCCAGCATTTT.

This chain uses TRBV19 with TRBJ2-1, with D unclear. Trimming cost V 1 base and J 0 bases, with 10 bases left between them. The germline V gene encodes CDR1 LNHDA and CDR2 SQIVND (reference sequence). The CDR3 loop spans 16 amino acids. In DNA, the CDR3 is TGTGCCAGTAGTATAGCGACGGCGAGCTCCTACAATGAGCAGTTCTTC. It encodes CASSIATASSYNEQFF.

The CDR3 loop reads CASSSPERGVGELFF. The CDR3 bases are TGTGCCAGCAGCTCCCCGGAGCGGGGTGTCGGGGAGCTGTTTTTT. The chain joins TRBV7-9 to TRBJ2-2; 7 bases align to TRBD2. Germline V gene lookup returns CDR1 SEHNR and CDR2 FQNEAQ (reference sequence). The V gene end was trimmed by 4 bases and the J gene end by 7 bases; junction bases not matched to a gene: 9. This CDR3 comprises 15 residues. Variable domain in full (rest from reference TRBV7-9 and TRBJ2-2): DTGVSQNPRHKITKRGQNVTFRCDPISEHNRLYWYRQTLGQGPEFLTYFQNEAQLEKSRLLSDRFSAERPKGSFSTLEIQRTEQGDSAMYLCASSSPERGVGELFFGEGSRLTVL.

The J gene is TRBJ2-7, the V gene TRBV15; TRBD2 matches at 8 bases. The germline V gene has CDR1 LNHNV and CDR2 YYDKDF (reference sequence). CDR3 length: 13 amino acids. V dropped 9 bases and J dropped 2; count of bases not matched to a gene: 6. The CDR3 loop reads CATAAGVPYEQYF. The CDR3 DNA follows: TGTGCCACAGCAGCGGGGGTTCCCTACGAGCAGTACTTC.

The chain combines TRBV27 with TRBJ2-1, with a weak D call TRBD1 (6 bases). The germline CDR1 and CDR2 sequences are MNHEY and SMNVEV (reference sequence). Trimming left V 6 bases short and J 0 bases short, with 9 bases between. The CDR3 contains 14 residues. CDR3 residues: CASSLGGSYNEQFF. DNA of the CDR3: TGTGCCAGCAGCCTAGGGGGCTCCTACAATGAGCAGTTCTTC.

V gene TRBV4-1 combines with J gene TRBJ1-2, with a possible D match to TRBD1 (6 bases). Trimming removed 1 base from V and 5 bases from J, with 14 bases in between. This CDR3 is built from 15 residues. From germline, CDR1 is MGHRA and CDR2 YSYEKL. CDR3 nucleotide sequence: TGCGCCAGCAGCCAAGTGGCAGGGGAGAGGTATGGCTACACCTTC. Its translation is CASSQVAGERYGYTF.

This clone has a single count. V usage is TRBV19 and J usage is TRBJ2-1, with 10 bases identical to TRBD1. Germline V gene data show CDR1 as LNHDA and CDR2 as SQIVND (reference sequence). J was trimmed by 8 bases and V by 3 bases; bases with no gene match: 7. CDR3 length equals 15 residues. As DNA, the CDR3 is TGTGCCAGTAGTATTTCGGACAGGGGGGTCGATGAGCAGTTCTTC. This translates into CASSISDRGVDEQFF.

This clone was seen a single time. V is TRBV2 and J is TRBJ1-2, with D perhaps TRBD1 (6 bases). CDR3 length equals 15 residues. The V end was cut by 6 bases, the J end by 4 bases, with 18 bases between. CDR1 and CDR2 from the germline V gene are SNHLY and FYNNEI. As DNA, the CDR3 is TGTGCCAGCAGGTACGGAATACAGGGTGGCTATGGCTACACCTTC. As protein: CASRYGIQGGYGYTF. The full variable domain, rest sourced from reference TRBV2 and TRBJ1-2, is EPEVTQTPSHQVTQMGQEVILRCVPISNHLYFYWYRQILGQKVEFLVSFYNNEISEKSEIFDDQFSVERPDGSNFTLKIRSTKLEDSAMYFCASRYGIQGGYGYTFGSGTRLTVV.

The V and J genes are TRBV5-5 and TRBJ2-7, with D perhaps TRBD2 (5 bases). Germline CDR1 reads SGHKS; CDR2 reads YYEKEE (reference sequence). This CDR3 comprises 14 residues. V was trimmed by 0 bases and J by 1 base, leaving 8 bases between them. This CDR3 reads CASSLAGKSYEQYF. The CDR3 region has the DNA TGTGCCAGCAGCTTGGCCGGGAAATCCTACGAGCAGTACTTC.

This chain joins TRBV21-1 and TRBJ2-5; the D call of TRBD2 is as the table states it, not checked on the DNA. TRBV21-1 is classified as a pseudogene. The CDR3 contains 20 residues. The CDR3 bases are TGTGCCAGCAGCAAAAGGTACTCCGGGACTAGCGGTCGAAGGGGAGAGACCCAGTACTTC. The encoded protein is CASSKRYSGTSGRRGETQYF.

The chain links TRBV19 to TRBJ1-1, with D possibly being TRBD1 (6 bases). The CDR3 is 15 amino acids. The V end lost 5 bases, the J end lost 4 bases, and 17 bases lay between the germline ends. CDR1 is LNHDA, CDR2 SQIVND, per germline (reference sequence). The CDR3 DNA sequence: TGTGCCAGTAGTGGTACGGGGGCGACGGGCACTGAAGCTTTCTTT. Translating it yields CASSGTGATGTEAFF.